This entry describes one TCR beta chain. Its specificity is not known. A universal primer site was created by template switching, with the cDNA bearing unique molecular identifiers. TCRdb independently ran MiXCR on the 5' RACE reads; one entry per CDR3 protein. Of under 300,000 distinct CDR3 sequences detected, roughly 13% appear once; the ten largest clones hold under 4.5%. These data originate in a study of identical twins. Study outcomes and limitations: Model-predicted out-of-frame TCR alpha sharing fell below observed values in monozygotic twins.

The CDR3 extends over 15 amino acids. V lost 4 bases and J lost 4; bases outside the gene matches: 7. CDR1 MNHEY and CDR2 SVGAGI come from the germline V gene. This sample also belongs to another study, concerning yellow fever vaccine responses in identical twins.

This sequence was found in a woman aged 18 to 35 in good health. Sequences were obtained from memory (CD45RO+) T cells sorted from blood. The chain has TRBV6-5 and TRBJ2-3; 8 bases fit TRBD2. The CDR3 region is CASSFAGGSSDTQYF. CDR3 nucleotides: TGTGCCAGCAGTTTTGCGGGAGGATCCTCAGATACGCAGTATTTT.